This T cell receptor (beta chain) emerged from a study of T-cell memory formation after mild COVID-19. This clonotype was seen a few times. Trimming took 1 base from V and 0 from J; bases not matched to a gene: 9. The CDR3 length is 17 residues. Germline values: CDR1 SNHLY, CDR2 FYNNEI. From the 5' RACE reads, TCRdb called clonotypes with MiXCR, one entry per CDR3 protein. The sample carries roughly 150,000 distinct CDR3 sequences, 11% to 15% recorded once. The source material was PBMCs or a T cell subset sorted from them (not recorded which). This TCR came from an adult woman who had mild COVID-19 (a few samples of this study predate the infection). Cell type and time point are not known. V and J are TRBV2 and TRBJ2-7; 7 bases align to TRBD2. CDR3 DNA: TGTGCCAGCAGTGAAGTAGGATCCGGGGGGAGCTCCTACGAGCAGTACTTC. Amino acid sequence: CASSEVGSGGSSYEQYF.